This TCR beta chain is from a study of blood T cell repertoires in COVID-19 (dated by TCRdb to 2018 to 2021). General notes on the study: The collaborator samples originated in the United States, Italy and Spain and spanned the acute and convalescent phases of COVID-19. The sample metadata nearly always contained a de-identified subject ID, COVID-19 status, age in years and sex. Where HLA class I and class II types were available, the types were taken from metadata supplied by the sample provider, not from assay-based typing. Samples were obtained from the ongoing ImmuneRACE study (first 160 participants) and from 1,254 subjects provided by 6 global collaborators. Deeply sampled blood TCRbeta repertoires from subjects exposed to, actively infected with, or recovered from COVID-19 were included in the dataset. The repertoires were released in a freely available public database meant as a resource for research on the immune response to SARS-CoV-2. The prospective study material was composed of cDNA or gDNA derived from T cells, B-cell-depleted T cells, or PBMCs.

TCRbeta CDR3 regions were amplified from genomic DNA using the immunoSEQ Assay, a bias-controlled multiplex PCR. The authors processed their data as follows. Nucleated cell counts per sample were estimated from amplification of reference gene primers within the assay. Sequence reads were collapsed and filtered to measure the absolute abundance of every unique TCRbeta CDR3 rearrangement. For each sample, productive Simpson clonality was calculated by taking the square root of Simpson's diversity index across productive rearrangements. TCRdb re-hosts the immuneACCESS table, in-frame sequences only. Its copies lack some clones; in the studies checked, an unresolved V gene accounts for under half of them, and the cause for the rest is not known. V, J and clone size are those of that table, while D and trimming were read from the DNA. Within this sample are a few hundred thousand clones, with around 83% of them counted one time only. Roughly 7.4% of the sample comes from the top ten.

General conclusions and limits of the study: The quantity of clinical and demographic metadata differed by source and by participant and was supplied without curation.

CDR1 SGHRS and CDR2 YFSETQ were looked up in the germline V gene. The CDR3 goes from the cysteine to the phenylalanine over 18 residues. Only the CDR3 DNA is retained, 54 bases long and in frame from the first base. The junction shows trimming of 4 bases on V and 1 base on J, and the gene matches do not reach 11 bases of it. The collaborating institutions used their own protocols to collect whole blood in K2EDTA tubes. Collaborator samples were shipped for TCRbeta analysis as frozen whole blood, isolated PBMCs, or DNA extracted from either sample type. In the case of this clone: Its antigen specificity is not known. Per-base qualities were not stored, and no clone one base away is much larger.

This TCR came from a woman aged 45-65 years with acute or convalescent COVID-19. Sequenced input: peripheral blood. The rearranged chain carries TRBV5-1 and TRBJ2-5, with 12 junctional bases fitting TRBD2. CDR3 sequence: CASSPTNRLAGVQETQYF. The DNA sequence is as follows: TGCGCCAGCAGCCCTACTAACCGACTAGCGGGAGTCCAAGAGACCCAGTACTTC.